The TCR beta chain under discussion was sequenced for a study of blood T cell repertoires in COVID-19. Overall study context: COVID-19 samples, acute and convalescent, were from the United States, Italy and Spain.

CDR3 size: 14 residues. CDR1 SGHTA and CDR2 FQGTGA come from the germline V gene. Note on this clone: One end of the junction varies from germline; a read error may be responsible.

Sequenced by immunoSEQ multiplex PCR; TCRdb stores in-frame clones only, minus some. The profile shows tens of thousands of clones, 75% to 90% of them singletons. The genes are TRBV7-3 and TRBJ1-2; 9 nucleotides align to TRBD1. Sequencing input: peripheral blood. This clonotype originated in a man aged 65 to 79 with active COVID-19. CDR3 sequence: CASSLTGTGYGYTF. CDR3 sequence (DNA): TGTGCCAGCAGCCTAACCGGGACAGGGTATGGCTACACCTTC. The whole variable domain, remainder taken from reference TRBV7-3 and TRBJ1-2, is GAGVSQTPSNKVTEKGKYVELRCDPISGHTALYWYRQSLGQGPEFLIYFQGTGAADDSGLPNDRFFAVRPEGSVSTLKIQRTERGDSAVYLCASSLTGTGYGYTFGSGTRLTVV.